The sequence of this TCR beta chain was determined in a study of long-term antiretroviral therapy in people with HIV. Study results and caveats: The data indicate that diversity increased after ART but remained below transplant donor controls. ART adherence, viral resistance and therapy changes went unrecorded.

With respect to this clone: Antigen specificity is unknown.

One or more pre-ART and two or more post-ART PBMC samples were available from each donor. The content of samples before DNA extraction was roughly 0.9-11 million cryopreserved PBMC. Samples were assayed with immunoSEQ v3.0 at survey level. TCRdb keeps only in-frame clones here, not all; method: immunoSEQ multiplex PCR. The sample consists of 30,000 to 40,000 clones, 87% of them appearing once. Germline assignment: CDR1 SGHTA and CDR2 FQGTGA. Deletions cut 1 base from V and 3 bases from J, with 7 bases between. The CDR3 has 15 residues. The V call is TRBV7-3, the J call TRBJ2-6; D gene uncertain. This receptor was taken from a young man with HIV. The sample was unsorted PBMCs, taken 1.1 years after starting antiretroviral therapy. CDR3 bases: TGTGCCAGCAGCTTAAACCTCGTTGGGGCCAACGTCCTGACTTTC. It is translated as CASSLNLVGANVLTF.